Each of the 22 T cell receptor beta chains below was sequenced from the same sample in a study of T cell repertoires in cytomegalovirus infection. No antigen is known for these receptors. TCRdb re-called the reads through MiXCR, storing one row per CDR3 protein. The sample comprises under 850,000 distinct CDR3 sequences, around 35% of which are singletons, and approximately 18% rests with the top ten. Source: cultured PBMCs, taken from culture after CMV antigen stimulation. The receptor set was obtained from a human donor in good health (CMV status not recorded). Some clones in this sample may be carry-over from other donors' samples.

This clonotype was seen many times. The chain links TRBV7-2 to TRBJ2-3; 10 bases agree with TRBD1. Germline CDR1 is SGHTA and CDR2 is FQGNSA. The CDR3 contains 15 residues. The V and J ends lost 3 bases and 5 bases, in that order; junction bases with no gene match: 5. CDR3 bases: TGTGCCAGCAGCTTGGACAGGGGGTTCAGAGATACGCAGTATTTT. It codes for CASSLDRGFRDTQYF.

The DNA for the CDR3 is TGTGCCAGCAGCTTAGTGGAGGGGGCGGGCTACGAGCAGTACTTC. Translated: CASSLVEGAGYEQYF. The chain links TRBV7-9 to TRBJ2-7; possibly TRBD1 for D (7 bases). The CDR3 spans 15 residues. Trimming left V 1 base short and J 3 bases short, with 13 bases between. Germline-derived CDR1 and CDR2 are SEHNR and FQNEAQ (reference sequence).

This clonotype was observed a few times. The chain couples TRBV7-6 to TRBJ2-5; 15 bases are shared with TRBD2. CDR3 length equals 16 residues. Trimming at V came to 4 bases and at J to 5 bases, leaving 5 bases not matched to a gene. Germline V gene data show CDR1 as SGHVS and CDR2 as FNYEAQ. For the CDR3, the DNA is TGTGCCAGCAGCTCATGGACTAGCGGGAGGGTGGAGACCCAGTACTTC. This encodes CASSSWTSGRVETQYF.

The V gene is TRBV19, the J gene TRBJ2-3, with unresolved D. V was pared by 1 base and J by 1 base, with 6 bases between. CDR1 and CDR2 (germline): LNHDA, SQIVND (reference sequence). The CDR3 runs 14 residues. CDR3 region: CASSIGQGTDTQYF. CDR3 bases: TGTGCCAGTAGTATAGGGCAGGGCACAGATACGCAGTATTTT.

This sequence joins TRBV4-1 and TRBJ2-7; D is possibly TRBD1 or TRBD2 (5 bases each). Germline V CDR1 and CDR2: MGHRA, YSYEKL. The V gene lost 0 bases and the J gene lost 6 bases, with 9 bases spanning the gap. The CDR3 totals 13 residues. In DNA, the CDR3 is TGCGCCAGCAGCCAAGAATCAGGGAGCGAGCAGTACTTC. This encodes CASSQESGSEQYF.

This clonotype was detected many times. The rearrangement joins TRBV7-8 to TRBJ1-6; unclear D gene. Trimming left V 1 base short and J 5 bases short, with 3 bases between. The length of the CDR3 is 13 residues. Germline values: CDR1 SGHVS, CDR2 FQNEAQ. The DNA for the CDR3 is TGTGCCAGCAGCTTAGTGGATAATTCACCCCTCCACTTT. It yields the protein CASSLVDNSPLHF.

The chain links TRBV7-2 to TRBJ2-1; 11 bases map to TRBD2. The germline V gene encodes CDR1 SGHTA and CDR2 FQGNSA. The CDR3 sequence is 13 residues long. With V trimmed by 4 bases and J by 10 bases, 3 bases remained unmatched. As DNA, the CDR3 is TGTGCCAGCAGCTCCACTAGCGGGGGAGAGCAGTTCTTC. Amino acids: CASSSTSGGEQFF.

The rearrangement uses TRBV29-1 and TRBJ2-1; tentatively, D is TRBD1 (5 bases). Trimming removed 2 bases at V and 2 bases at J, with 10 bases between. Per the germline V gene, CDR1 is SQVTM and CDR2 is ANQGSEA. The CDR3 length is 14 residues. CDR3 nucleotides: TGCAGCGTTGAAACAGGAGTCCCCTACAATGAGCAGTTCTTC. It yields the protein CSVETGVPYNEQFF.

V and J are TRBV10-3 and TRBJ2-7; possible D gene TRBD2, 7 bases. V was pared by 0 bases and J by 5 bases, with 14 bases between. The CDR3 is 15 amino acids. The V gene's germline CDR1 is ENHRY and CDR2 SYGVKD. The CDR3 DNA follows: TGTGCCATCAGTGAGTCGCGGGGGCGAGGGGACGAGCAGTACTTC. Amino acids: CAISESRGRGDEQYF.

This clonotype occurred a few times. The gene calls are TRBV27 and TRBJ2-6, with D uncertain. The CDR3 runs to 15 residues. Germline V lookup: CDR1 MNHEY, CDR2 SMNVEV (reference sequence). The V end lost 4 bases, the J end lost 2 bases, and 9 bases lay between the germline ends. DNA of the CDR3: TGTGCCAGCAGTTCGCGGCAAGCTGGGGCCAACGTCCTGACTTTC. It specifies CASSSRQAGANVLTF.

The chain employs TRBV20-1 and TRBJ1-2; 7 nucleotides align to TRBD1. V lost 5 bases, J lost 2 bases, and 2 bases stayed unmatched. Germline assignment: CDR1 DFQATT and CDR2 SNEGSKA (reference sequence). The CDR3 runs to 12 residues. As DNA, the CDR3 is TGCAGTGCTTCGACAGGGAACTATGGCTACACCTTC. Translated: CSASTGNYGYTF.

Of note for this clonotype: One base away lies a much larger clone, so this may be a sequencing read error. The chain links TRBV3-1 to TRBJ1-1, with D unresolved. The germline V and J ends were trimmed by 4 bases and 1 base, with 10 bases remaining between them. Germline V gene lookup returns CDR1 LGHDT and CDR2 YNNKEL (reference sequence). The CDR3 totals 14 residues. CDR3 coding DNA: TGTGCCAGCAGCCCGGACGCGGGGAACACTGAAGCTTTCTTT. This translates into CASSPDAGNTEAFF.

The rearrangement joins TRBV7-2 to TRBJ2-1; 9 bases are shared with TRBD2. This CDR3 spans 15 amino acids. Germline CDR1 and CDR2: SGHTA and FQGNSA. Trimming cost V 1 base and J 14 bases; bases outside gene matches: 12. The CDR3 DNA reads as TGTGCCAGCAGCTTAGGCATCATGAGAGCGGGGGGAGAGTTCTTC. Residues: CASSLGIMRAGGEFF.

This rearrangement joins TRBV9 to TRBJ2-7; 14 bases line up with TRBD2. This CDR3 has 17 amino acids. V was pared by 0 bases and J by 0 bases, with 2 bases of the junction left unmatched. In germline, CDR1 is SGDLS, CDR2 YYNGEE. The CDR3: CASSVGLAGGSSYEQYF. The CDR3 coding sequence is TGTGCCAGCAGCGTAGGACTAGCGGGGGGGAGCTCCTACGAGCAGTACTTC.

The chain links TRBV15 to TRBJ2-7; D gene unclear. The CDR3 consists of 14 residues. Trimming left V 1 base short and J 2 bases short, with 9 bases between. Germline assignment: CDR1 LNHNV and CDR2 YYDKDF (reference sequence). The CDR3 DNA reads as TGTGCCACCAGCAGAGTCGGGCAGACCTACGAGCAGTACTTC. It yields the protein CATSRVGQTYEQYF. Full variable domain (missing parts from reference TRBV15 and TRBJ2-7): DAMVIQNPRYQVTQFGKPVTLSCSQTLNHNVMYWYQQKSSQAPKLLFHYYDKDFNNEADTPDNFQSRRPNTSFCFLDIRSPGLGDTAMYLCATSRVGQTYEQYFGPGTRLTVT.

The chain is built from TRBV7-8 and TRBJ1-2; D is uncertain. Germline assignment: CDR1 SGHVS and CDR2 FQNEAQ. Trimming left V 3 bases short and J 4 bases short, with 21 bases between. The CDR3 has 17 amino acids. This CDR3 is CASSLAATRSQSYGYTF. The CDR3, as DNA: TGTGCCAGCAGCTTGGCGGCAACCCGAAGCCAGAGCTATGGCTACACCTTC.

The CDR3 here is CASSLIGRAQETQYF. The CDR3 bases are TGCGCCAGCAGCTTGATTGGGAGGGCCCAAGAGACCCAGTACTTC. V usage is TRBV5-1 and J usage is TRBJ2-5; 7 bases are shared with TRBD2. J was trimmed by 1 base and V by 1 base; bases with no gene match: 4. The CDR3 spans 15 residues. From germline, CDR1 is SGHRS and CDR2 YFSETQ.

Turning to this clonotype: A read error may explain this, as a much larger clone is one base away. This chain links TRBV25-1 with TRBJ2-5; no clear D. Trimming removed 3 bases at V and 5 bases at J, with 1 base between. Germline CDR1 and CDR2: MGHDK and SYGVNS. The CDR3 extends over 10 amino acids. CDR3 sequence reads: CASSDETQYF. DNA for the CDR3: TGTGCCAGCAGTGATGAGACCCAGTACTTC. Supplemented by reference TRBV25-1 and TRBJ2-5, the full variable domain reads EADIYQTPRYLVIGTGKKITLECSQTMGHDKMYWYQQDPGMELHLIHYSYGVNSTEKGDLSSESTVSRIRTEHFPLTLESARPSHTSQYLCASSDETQYFGPGTRLLVL.

The V gene is TRBV6-1, the J gene TRBJ2-3; possibly TRBD2 for D (6 bases). The CDR3 contains 13 residues. Between the trimmed V and J ends, which lost 8 bases and 4 bases, there was a span of 13 bases. Germline CDR1 reads MNHNS; CDR2 reads SASEGT. CDR3 amino acids: CASGGTTPDTQYF. CDR3 sequence (DNA): TGTGCCAGCGGCGGGACCACCCCAGATACGCAGTATTTT.

This clonotype was counted only a few times. V gene TRBV7-9 combines with J gene TRBJ2-3; 14 bases map to TRBD2. This CDR3 contains 15 residues. J lost 7 bases, V lost 5 bases, and 5 bases had no gene match. The V gene's germline CDR1 is SEHNR and CDR2 FQNEAQ (reference sequence). The CDR3 DNA follows: TGTGCCAGCAGCCAGACTAGCGGGAGGGGAAATACGCAGTATTTT. Translated: CASSQTSGRGNTQYF. The full variable domain, with the rest looked up from reference TRBV7-9 and TRBJ2-3, is DTGVSQNPRHKITKRGQNVTFRCDPISEHNRLYWYRQTLGQGPEFLTYFQNEAQLEKSRLLSDRFSAERPKGSFSTLEIQRTEQGDSAMYLCASSQTSGRGNTQYFGPGTRLTVL.

This chain links TRBV27 with TRBJ1-5; 8 nucleotides align to TRBD1. CDR1 is MNHEY and CDR2 is SMNVEV in the germline V gene (reference sequence). V was pared by 5 bases and J by 6 bases, with 12 bases of the junction left unmatched. The CDR3 loop spans 16 amino acids. The CDR3 loop reads CASSRRSGGASQPQHF. The CDR3 DNA reads as TGTGCCAGCAGTCGGCGCTCAGGGGGCGCGAGTCAGCCCCAGCATTTT.

The gene calls are TRBV5-4 and TRBJ2-3, with a tentative D call TRBD1 (5 bases). Germline V gives CDR1 SGHNT, CDR2 YYREEE (reference sequence). The CDR3 has 15 amino acids. V lost 0 bases and J 5 bases, leaving 13 bases between the germline ends. The CDR3 region has the DNA TGTGCCAGCAGCTTGGCAGGGATGGTCGGAGATACGCAGTATTTT. Amino acid sequence: CASSLAGMVGDTQYF.